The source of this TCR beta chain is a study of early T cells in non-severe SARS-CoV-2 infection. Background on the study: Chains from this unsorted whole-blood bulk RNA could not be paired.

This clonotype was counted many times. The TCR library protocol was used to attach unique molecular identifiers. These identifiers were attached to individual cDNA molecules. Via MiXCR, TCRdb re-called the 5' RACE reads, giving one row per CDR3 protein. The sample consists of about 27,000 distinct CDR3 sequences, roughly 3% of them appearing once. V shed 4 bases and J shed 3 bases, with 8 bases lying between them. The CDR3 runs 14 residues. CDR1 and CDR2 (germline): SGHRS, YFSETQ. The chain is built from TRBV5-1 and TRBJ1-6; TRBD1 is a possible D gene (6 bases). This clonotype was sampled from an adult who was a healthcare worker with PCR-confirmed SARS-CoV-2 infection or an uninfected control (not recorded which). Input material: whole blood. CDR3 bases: TGCGCCAGCAGCCACAGGGACTATAATTCACCCCTCCACTTT. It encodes CASSHRDYNSPLHF.